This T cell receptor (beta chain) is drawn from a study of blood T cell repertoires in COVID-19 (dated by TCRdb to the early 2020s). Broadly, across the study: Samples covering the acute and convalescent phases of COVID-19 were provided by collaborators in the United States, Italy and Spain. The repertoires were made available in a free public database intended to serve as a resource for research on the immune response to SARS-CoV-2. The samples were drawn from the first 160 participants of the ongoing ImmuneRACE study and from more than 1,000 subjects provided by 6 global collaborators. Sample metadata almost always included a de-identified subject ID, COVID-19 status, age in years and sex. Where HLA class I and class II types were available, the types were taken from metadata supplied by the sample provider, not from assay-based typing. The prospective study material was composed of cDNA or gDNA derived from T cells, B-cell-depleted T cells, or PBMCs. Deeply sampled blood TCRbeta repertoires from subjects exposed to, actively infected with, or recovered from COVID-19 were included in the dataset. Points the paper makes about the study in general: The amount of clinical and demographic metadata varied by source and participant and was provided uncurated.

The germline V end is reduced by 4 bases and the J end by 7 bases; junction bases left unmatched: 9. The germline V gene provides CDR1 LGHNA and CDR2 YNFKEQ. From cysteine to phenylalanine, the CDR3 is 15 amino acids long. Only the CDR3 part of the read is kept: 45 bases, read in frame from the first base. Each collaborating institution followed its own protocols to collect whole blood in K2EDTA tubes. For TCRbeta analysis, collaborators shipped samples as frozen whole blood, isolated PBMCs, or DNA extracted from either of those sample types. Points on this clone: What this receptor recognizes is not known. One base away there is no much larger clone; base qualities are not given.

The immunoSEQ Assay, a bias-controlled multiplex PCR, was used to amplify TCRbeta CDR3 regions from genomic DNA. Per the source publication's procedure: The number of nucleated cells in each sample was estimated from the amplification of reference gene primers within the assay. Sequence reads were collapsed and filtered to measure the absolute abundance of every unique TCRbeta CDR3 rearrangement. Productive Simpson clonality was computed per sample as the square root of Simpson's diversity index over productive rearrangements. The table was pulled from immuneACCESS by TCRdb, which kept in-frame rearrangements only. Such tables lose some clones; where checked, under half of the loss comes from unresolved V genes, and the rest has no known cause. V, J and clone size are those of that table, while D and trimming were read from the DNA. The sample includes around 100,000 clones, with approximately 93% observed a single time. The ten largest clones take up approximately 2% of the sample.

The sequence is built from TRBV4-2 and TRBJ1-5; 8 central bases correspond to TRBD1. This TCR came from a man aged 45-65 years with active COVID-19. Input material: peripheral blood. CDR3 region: CASSPTTTGVQPQHF. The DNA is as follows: TGTGCCAGCAGCCCAACGACGACAGGGGTACAGCCCCAGCATTTT.